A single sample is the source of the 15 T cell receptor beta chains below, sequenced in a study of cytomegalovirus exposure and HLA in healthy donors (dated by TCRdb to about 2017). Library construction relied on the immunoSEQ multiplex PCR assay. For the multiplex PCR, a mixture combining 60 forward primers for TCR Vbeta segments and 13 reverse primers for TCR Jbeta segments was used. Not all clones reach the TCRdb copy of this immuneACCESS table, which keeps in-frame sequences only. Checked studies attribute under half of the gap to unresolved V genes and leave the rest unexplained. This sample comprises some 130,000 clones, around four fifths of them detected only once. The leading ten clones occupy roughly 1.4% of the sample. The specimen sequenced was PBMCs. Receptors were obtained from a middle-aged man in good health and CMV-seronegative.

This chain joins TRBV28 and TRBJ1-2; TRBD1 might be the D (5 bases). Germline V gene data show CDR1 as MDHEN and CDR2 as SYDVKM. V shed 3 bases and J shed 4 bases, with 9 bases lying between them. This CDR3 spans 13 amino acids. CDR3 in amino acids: CASSLGLGYGYTF. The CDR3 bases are TGTGCCAGCAGTTTGGGGCTGGGCTATGGCTACACCTTC.

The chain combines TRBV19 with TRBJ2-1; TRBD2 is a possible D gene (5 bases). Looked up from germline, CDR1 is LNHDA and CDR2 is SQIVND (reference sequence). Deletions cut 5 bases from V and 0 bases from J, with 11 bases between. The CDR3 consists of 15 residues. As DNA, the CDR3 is TGTGCCAGTAGTCGAGGGCTTAGCTCCTACAATGAGCAGTTCTTC. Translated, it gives CASSRGLSSYNEQFF.

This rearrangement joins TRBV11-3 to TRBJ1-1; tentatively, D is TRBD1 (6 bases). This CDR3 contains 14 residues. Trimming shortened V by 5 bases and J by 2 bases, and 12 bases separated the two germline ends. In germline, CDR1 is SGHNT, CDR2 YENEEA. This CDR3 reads CASSRDTYNTEAFF. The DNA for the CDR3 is TGTGCCAGCAGCAGGGACACCTACAACACTGAAGCTTTCTTT.

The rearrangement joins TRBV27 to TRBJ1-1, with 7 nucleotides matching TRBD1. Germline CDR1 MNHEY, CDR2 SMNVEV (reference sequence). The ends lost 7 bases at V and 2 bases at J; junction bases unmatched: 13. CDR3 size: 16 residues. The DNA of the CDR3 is TGTGCCAGCATCTCGGGACAGAGTCCCCGTAACACTGAAGCTTTCTTT. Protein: CASISGQSPRNTEAFF.

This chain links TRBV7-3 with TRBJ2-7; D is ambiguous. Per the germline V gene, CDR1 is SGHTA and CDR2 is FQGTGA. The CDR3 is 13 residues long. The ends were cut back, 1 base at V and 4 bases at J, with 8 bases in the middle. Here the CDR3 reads CASSLSPKYEQYF. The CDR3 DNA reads TGTGCCAGCAGCTTAAGTCCCAAATACGAGCAGTACTTC.

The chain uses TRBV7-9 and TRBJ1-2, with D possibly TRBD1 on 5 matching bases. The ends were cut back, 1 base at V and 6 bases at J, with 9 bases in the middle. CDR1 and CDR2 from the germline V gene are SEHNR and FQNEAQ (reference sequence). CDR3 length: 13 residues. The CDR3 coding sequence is TGTGCCAGCAGCTTAGGGACACACAATGGCTACACCTTC. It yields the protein CASSLGTHNGYTF.

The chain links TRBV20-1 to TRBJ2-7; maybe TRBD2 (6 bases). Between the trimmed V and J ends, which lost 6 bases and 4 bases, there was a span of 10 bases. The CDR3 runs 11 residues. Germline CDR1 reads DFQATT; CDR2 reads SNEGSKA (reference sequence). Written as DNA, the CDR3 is TGCAGTGCGCCTCGGGGGTACGAGCAGTACTTC. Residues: CSAPRGYEQYF.

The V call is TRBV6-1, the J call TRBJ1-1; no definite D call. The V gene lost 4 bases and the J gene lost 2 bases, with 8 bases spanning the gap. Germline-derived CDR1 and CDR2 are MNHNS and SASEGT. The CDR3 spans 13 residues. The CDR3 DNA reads TGTGCCAGCAGTGCCACAGCTAACACTGAAGCTTTCTTT. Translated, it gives CASSATANTEAFF.

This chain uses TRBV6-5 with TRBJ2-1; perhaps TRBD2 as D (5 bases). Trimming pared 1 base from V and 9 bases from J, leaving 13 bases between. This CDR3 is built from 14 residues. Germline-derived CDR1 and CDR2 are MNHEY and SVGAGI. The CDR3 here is CASSYFGRVAEQFF. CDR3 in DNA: TGTGCCAGCAGTTACTTCGGGCGGGTGGCTGAGCAGTTCTTC.

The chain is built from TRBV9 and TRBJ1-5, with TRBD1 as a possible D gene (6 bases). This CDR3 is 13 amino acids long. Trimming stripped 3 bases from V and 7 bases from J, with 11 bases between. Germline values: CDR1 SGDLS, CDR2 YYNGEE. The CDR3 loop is CASSAAGGQPQHF. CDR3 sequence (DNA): TGTGCCAGCAGCGCCGCTGGGGGCCAGCCCCAGCATTTT.

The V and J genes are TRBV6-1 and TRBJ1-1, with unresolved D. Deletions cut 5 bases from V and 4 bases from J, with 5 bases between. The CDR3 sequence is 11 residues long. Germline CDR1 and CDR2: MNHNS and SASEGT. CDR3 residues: CASSPITEAFF. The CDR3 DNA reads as TGTGCCAGCAGTCCAATCACTGAAGCTTTCTTT.

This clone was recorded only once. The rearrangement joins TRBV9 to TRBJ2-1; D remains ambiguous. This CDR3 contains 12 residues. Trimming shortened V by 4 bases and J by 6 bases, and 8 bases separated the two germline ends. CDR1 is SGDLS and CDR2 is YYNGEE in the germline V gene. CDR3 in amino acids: CASSFSINEQFF. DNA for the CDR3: TGTGCCAGCAGCTTCAGTATCAATGAGCAGTTCTTC.

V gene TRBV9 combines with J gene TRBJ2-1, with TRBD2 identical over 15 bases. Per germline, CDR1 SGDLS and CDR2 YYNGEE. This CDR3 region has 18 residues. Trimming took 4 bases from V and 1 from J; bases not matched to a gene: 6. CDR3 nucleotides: TGTGCCAGCAGCCGGGGACTAGCGGGAGGCCCTTCCTACAATGAGCAGTTCTTC. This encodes CASSRGLAGGPSYNEQFF.

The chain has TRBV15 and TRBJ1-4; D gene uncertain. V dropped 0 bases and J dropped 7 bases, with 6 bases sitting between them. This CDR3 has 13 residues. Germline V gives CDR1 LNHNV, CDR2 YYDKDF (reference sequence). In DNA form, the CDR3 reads TGTGCCACCAGCAGAGATAGTGGTGAAAAACTGTTTTTT. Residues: CATSRDSGEKLFF.

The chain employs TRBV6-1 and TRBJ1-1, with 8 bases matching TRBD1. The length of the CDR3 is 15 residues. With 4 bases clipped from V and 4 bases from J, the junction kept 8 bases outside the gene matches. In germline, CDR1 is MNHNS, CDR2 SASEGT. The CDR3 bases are TGTGCCAGCAGTGGATTAGGACAGGGAGGCACTGAAGCTTTCTTT. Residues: CASSGLGQGGTEAFF.